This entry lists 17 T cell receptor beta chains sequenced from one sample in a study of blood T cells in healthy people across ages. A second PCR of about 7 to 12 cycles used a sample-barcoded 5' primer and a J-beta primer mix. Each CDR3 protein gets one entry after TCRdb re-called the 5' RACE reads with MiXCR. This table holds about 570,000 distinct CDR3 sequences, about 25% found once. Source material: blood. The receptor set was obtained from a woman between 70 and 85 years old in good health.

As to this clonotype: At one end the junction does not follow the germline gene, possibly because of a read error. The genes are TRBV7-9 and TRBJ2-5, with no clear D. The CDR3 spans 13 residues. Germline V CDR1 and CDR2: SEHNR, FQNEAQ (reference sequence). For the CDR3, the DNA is TGTACCAGCAGCTTAATCCTTACGGAGACCCAGTACTTC. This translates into CTSSLILTETQYF.

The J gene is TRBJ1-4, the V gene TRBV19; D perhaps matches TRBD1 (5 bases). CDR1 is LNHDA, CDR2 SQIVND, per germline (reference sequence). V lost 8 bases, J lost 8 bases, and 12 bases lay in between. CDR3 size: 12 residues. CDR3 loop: CASPGTREKLFF. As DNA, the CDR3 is TGTGCCAGTCCCGGGACCAGGGAAAAACTGTTTTTT.

The CDR3, as DNA: TGTGCCAGCAGCCGGACAGCTTCGAGGAGCACAGATACGCAGTATTTT. This sequence encodes CASSRTASRSTDTQYF. V and J are TRBV5-4 and TRBJ2-3, with D possibly matching TRBD1 (6 bases). The CDR3 covers 16 residues. Trimming removed 4 bases from V and 0 bases from J, with 15 bases in between. Germline assignment: CDR1 SGHNT and CDR2 YYREEE (reference sequence). Together with reference TRBV5-4 and TRBJ2-3, the CDR3 gives the full variable domain: ETGVTQSPTHLIKTRGQQVTLRCSSQSGHNTVSWYQQALGQGPQFIFQYYREEENGRGNFPPRFSGLQFPNYSSELNVNALELDDSALYLCASSRTASRSTDTQYFGPGTRLTVL.

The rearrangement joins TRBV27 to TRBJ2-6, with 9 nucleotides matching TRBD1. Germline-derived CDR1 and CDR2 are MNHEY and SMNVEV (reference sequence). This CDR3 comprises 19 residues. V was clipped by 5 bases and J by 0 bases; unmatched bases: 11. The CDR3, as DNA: TGTGCCAGCAGTCCTTCTCCGGGACAGGGCTTCTCTGGGGCCAACGTCCTGACTTTC. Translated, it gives CASSPSPGQGFSGANVLTF.

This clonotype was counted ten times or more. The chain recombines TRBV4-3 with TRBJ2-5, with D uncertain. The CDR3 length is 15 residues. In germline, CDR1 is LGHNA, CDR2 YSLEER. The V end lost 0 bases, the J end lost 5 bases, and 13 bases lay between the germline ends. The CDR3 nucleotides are TGCGCCAGCAGCCAAGACGTAAGGGCCTATGAGACCCAGTACTTC. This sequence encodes CASSQDVRAYETQYF.

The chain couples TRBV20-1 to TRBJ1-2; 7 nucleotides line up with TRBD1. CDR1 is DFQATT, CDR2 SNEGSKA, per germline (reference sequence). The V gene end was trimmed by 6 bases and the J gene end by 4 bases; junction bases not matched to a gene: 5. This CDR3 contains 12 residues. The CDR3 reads CSAVGTVYGYTF. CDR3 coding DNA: TGCAGTGCGGTCGGGACAGTCTATGGCTACACCTTC.

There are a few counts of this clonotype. The CDR3: CASSTWQGLGETQYF. In DNA, the CDR3 is TGTGCCAGCAGTACATGGCAGGGATTAGGGGAGACCCAGTACTTC. The chain links TRBV12-3 or TRBV12-4 to TRBJ2-5, with D perhaps TRBD1 (5 bases). This CDR3 has 15 amino acids. Trimming left V 5 bases short and J 5 bases short, with 18 bases between.

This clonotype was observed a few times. In DNA, the CDR3 is TGTGCCAGTAGTATGCGGGGGGCGGAGACCCAGTACTTC. Its protein product is CASSMRGAETQYF. This sequence joins TRBV19 and TRBJ2-1, with 8 bases identical to TRBD2. The DNA end is a closer match to TRBJ2-5, so the J assignment may be wrong. CDR1 and CDR2 (germline): LNHDA, SQIVND (reference sequence). The CDR3 is 13 amino acids.

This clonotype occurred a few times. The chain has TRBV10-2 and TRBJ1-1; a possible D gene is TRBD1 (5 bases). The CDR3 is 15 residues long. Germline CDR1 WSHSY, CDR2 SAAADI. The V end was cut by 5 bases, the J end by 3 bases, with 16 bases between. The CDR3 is CASSHTRQGYTEAFF. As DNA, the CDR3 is TGCGCCAGCAGTCACACACGCCAGGGATACACTGAAGCTTTCTTT.

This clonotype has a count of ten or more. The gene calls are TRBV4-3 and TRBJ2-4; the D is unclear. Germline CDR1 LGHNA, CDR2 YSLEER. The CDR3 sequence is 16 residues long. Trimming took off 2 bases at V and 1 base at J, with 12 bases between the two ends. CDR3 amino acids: CASSQSSFRAKNIQYF. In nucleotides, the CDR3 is TGCGCCAGCAGCCAATCGAGTTTTCGGGCCAAAAACATTCAGTACTTC.

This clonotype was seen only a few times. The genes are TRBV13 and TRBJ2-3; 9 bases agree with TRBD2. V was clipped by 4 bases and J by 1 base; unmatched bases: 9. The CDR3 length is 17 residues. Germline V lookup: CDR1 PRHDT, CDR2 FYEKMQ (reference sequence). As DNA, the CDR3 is TGTGCCAGCAGCTCCCGGTGGCGGGGGGGCCGCACAGATACGCAGTATTTT. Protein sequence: CASSSRWRGGRTDTQYF.

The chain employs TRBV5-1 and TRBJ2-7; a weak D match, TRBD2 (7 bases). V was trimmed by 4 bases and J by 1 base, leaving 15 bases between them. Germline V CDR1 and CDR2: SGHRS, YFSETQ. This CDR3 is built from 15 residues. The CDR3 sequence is CASSPAGATSYEQYF. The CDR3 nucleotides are TGCGCCAGCAGCCCCGCGGGGGCGACTTCCTACGAGCAGTACTTC.

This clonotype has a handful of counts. CDR3 amino acids: CASSLVGGGTNNEQFF. The CDR3 DNA reads TGCGCCAGCAGCCTCGTAGGGGGGGGGACGAACAATGAGCAGTTCTTC. The chain employs TRBV5-1 and TRBJ2-1; perhaps TRBD2 as D (7 bases). This CDR3 region has 16 residues. V lost 4 bases to trimming and J lost 5 bases, with 19 bases between them. CDR1 SGHRS and CDR2 YFSETQ come from the germline V gene.

Here the CDR3 DNA reads TGCAGCGACCTCCGGGACGCCGGCGGGAATGAGCAGTTCTTC. It yields the protein CSDLRDAGGNEQFF. The rearrangement uses TRBV29-1 and TRBJ2-1; D is possibly TRBD1 or TRBD2 (5 bases each). Per germline, CDR1 SQVTM and CDR2 ANQGSEA. CDR3 length: 14 residues. Between the trimmed V and J ends, which lost 7 bases and 7 bases, there was a span of 20 bases.

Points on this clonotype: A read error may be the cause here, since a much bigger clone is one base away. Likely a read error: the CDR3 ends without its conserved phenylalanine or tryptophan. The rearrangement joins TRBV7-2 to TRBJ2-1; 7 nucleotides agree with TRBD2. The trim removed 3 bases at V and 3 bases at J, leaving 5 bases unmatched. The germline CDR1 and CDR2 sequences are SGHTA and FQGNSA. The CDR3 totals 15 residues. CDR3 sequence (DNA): TGTGCCAGCAGCTTTTCCGGGACTAACTACAATGAGCAGTTCTAC. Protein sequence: CASSFSGTNYNEQFY.

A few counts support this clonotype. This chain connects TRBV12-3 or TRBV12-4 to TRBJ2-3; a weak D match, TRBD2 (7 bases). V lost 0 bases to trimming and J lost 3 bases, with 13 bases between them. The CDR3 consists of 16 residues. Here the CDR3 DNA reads TGTGCCAGCAGTTTAGCGGGGGGGCGAGCAACAGATACGCAGTATTTT. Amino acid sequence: CASSLAGGRATDTQYF.

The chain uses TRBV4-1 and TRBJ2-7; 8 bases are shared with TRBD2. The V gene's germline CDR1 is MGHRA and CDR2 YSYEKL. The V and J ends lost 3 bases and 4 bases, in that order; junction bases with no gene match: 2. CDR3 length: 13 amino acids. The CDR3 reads CASSQGLGYEQYF. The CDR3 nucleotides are TGCGCCAGCAGCCAGGGACTAGGGTACGAGCAGTACTTC.